The clone carrying this TCR beta chain was seen only once. The antigen remains unidentified. This sample stems from a study of shared clonotypes between healthy human individuals. General study findings and limits: Sampling included only blood; tissue repertoires likely differ. Clonotypes which were not shared had lower generation probabilities than clonotypes that all four donors shared.

It was CD45RO-negative cells, positively selected for CCR7, that made up naive CD8 cells, with terminally differentiated effector memory CD45RA+ cells excluded. Execution of the assay was at deep level. Clones were read by immunoSEQ multiplex PCR, and TCRdb kept only the in-frame ones, dropping some. The sample has approximately 740,000 clones; nearly 95% are singletons. V was trimmed by 1 base and J by 2 bases, leaving 9 bases between them. This CDR3 contains 14 residues. In germline, CDR1 is SGHVS, CDR2 FQNEAQ. This TCR was sampled from a young man in good health. The chain couples TRBV7-8 to TRBJ2-7, with D possibly TRBD1 on 5 matching bases. Sequencing was carried out using naive CD8+ T cells sorted from blood. The CDR3 DNA follows: TGTGCCAGCAGCTTAGAGGGGCTAGCCTACGAGCAGTACTTC. It yields the protein CASSLEGLAYEQYF.